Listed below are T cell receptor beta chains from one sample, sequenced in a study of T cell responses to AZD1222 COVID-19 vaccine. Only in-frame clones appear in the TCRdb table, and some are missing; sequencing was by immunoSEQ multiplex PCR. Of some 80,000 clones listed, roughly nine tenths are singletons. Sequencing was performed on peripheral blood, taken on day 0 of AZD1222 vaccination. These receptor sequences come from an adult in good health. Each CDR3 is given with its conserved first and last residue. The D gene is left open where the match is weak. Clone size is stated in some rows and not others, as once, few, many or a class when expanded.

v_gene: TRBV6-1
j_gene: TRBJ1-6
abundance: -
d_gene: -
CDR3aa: CASSEPARGSPLHF
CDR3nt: TGTGCCAGCAGTGAACCCGCCCGGGGTTCACCCCTCCACTTT

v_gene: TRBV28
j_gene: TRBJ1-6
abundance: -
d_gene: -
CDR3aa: CATLRGTYNSPLHF
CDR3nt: TGTGCCACCCTACGGGGCACCTATAATTCACCCCTCCACTTT

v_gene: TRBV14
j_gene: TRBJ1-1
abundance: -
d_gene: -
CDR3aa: CASSQVSISNTEAFF
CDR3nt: TGTGCCAGCAGCCAAGTTTCGATCTCGAACACTGAAGCTTTCTTT

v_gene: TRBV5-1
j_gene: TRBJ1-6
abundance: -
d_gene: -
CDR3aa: CASSLEGVYNSPLHF
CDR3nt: TGCGCCAGCAGCTTGGAGGGGGTATATAATTCACCCCTCCACTTT

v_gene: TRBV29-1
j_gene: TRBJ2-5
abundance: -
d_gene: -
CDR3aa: CSAQGQGIETQYF
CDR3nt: TGCAGCGCCCAGGGTCAAGGGATCGAGACCCAGTACTTC

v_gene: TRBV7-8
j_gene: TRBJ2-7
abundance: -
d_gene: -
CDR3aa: CASSLPSRRTKQYEQYF
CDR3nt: TGTGCCAGCAGCTTACCCTCCCGGAGGACAAAGCAGTACGAGCAGTACTTC

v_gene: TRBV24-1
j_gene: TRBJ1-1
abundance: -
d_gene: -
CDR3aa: CATRSGNTEAFF
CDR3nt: TGTGCCACCAGAAGCGGGAACACTGAAGCTTTCTTT

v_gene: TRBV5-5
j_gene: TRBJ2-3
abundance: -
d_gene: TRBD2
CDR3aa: CASGLSSGRRIHTQYF
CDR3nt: TGTGCCAGCGGACTCTCGAGCGGGAGGAGGATACATACGCAGTATTTT

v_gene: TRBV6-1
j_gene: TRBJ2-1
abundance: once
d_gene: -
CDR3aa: CASSEANWAGIGSYNEQFF
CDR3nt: TGTGCCAGCAGTGAAGCGAATTGGGCGGGGATAGGGTCCTACAATGAGCAGTTCTTC

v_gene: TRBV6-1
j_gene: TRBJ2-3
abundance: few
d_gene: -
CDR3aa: CASSARGGQRTDTQYF
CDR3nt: TGTGCCAGCAGTGCGAGGGGCGGACAGCGCACAGATACGCAGTATTTT

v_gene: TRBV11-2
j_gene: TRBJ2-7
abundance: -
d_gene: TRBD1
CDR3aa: CASSSQPGQKIEQYF
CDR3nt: TGTGCCAGCAGCTCCCAACCGGGACAGAAAATCGAGCAGTACTTC

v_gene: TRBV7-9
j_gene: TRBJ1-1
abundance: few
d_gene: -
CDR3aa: CASSLGAADEAFF
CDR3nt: TGTGCCAGCAGCTTAGGGGCCGCCGATGAAGCTTTCTTT

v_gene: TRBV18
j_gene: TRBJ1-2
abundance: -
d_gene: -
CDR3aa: CASSPSGDNYGYTF
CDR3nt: TGTGCCAGCTCACCGTCGGGGGATAACTATGGCTACACCTTC

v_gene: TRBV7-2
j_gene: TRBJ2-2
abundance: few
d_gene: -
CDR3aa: CASSLAGNSGELFF
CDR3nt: TGTGCCAGCAGCTTAGCGGGAAATTCCGGGGAGCTGTTTTTT

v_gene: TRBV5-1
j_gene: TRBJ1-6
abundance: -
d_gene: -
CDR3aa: CASSLFARDNSPLHF
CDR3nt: TGCGCCAGCAGCTTGTTTGCCAGGGATAATTCACCCCTCCACTTT

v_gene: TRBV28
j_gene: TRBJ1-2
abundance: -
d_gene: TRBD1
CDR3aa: CASSQTGGENYGYTF
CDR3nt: TGTGCCAGCAGTCAAACAGGGGGCGAGAACTATGGCTACACCTTC

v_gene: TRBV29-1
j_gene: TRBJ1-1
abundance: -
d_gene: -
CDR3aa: CSVWVGGTEAFF
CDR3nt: TGCAGCGTTTGGGTGGGTGGCACTGAAGCTTTCTTT

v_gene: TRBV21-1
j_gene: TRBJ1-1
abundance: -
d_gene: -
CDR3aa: CASSKSHRIQGSTEAFF
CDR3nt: TGTGCCAGCAGCAAATCCCATCGTATACAGGGTTCCACTGAAGCTTTCTTT

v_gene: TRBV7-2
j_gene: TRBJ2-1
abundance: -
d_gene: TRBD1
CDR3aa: CASSLAEGQGRFYNEQFF
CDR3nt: TGTGCCAGCAGCTTAGCCGAGGGACAGGGAAGATTCTACAATGAGCAGTTCTTC

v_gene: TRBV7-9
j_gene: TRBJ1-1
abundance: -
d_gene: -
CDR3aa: CASSSRPGRSNTEAFF
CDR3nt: TGTGCCAGCAGCTCGCGCCCGGGACGGTCGAACACTGAAGCTTTCTTT

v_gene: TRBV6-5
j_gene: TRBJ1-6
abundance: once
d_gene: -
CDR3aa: CASMGRGPPNSPLHF
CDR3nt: TGTGCCAGCATGGGGAGGGGCCCTCCGAACTCACCCCTCCACTTT

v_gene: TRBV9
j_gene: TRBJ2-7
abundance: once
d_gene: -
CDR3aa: CASSVGARAYEQYF
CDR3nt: TGTGCCAGCAGCGTAGGAGCGAGGGCCTACGAGCAGTACTTC

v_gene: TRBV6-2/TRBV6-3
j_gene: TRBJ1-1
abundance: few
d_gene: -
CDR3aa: CASSSSRASNTEAFF
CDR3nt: TGTGCCAGCAGTTCCTCCAGGGCCTCGAACACTGAAGCTTTCTTT

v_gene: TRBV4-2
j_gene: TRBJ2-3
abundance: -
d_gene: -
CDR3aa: CASSQDPDRTDTQYF
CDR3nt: TGTGCCAGCAGCCAAGATCCCGACCGCACAGATACGCAGTATTTT

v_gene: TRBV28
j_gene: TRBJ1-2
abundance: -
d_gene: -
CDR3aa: CASSLESGSNTNYGYTF
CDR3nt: TGTGCCAGCAGTTTGGAATCGGGATCGAATACTAACTATGGCTACACCTTC

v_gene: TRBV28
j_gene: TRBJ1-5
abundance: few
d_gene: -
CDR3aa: CASSLGWDQPQHF
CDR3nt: TGTGCCAGCAGTCTCGGGTGGGATCAGCCCCAGCATTTT

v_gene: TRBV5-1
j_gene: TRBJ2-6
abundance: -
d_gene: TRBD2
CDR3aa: CASSLERGSGANVLTF
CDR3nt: TGCGCCAGCAGCTTGGAGCGGGGGTCTGGGGCCAACGTCCTGACTTTC

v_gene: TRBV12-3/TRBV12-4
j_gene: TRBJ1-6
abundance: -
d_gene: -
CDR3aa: CASSPQDNSPLHF
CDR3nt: TGTGCCAGCAGCCCACAGGATAATTCACCCCTCCACTTT

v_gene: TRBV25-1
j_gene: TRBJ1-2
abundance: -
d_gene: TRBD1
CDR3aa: CASSESGQTNYGYTF
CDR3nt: TGTGCCAGCAGTGAATCGGGACAGACTAACTATGGCTACACCTTC

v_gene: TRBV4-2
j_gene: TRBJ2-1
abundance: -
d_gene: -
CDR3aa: CASSQVEGAYNEQFF
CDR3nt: TGTGCCAGCAGCCAAGTGGAGGGGGCTTACAATGAGCAGTTCTTC

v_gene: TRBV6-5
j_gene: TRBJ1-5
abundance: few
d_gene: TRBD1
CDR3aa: CASSRDRGQEQPQHF
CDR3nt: TGTGCCAGCAGTCGGGACAGGGGGCAGGAACAGCCCCAGCATTTT

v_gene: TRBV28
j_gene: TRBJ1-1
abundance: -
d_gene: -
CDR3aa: CASRPGSWAAFF
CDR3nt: TGTGCCAGCAGGCCCGGGTCCTGGGCGGCTTTCTTT

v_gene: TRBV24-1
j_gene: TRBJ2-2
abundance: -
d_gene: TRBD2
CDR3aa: CATAGGDPSTGELFF
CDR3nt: TGTGCCACCGCCGGGGGGGACCCCAGCACCGGGGAGCTGTTTTTT

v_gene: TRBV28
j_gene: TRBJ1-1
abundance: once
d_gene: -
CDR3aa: CASRRTAEAFF
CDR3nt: TGTGCCAGCAGACGGACAGCTGAAGCTTTCTTT

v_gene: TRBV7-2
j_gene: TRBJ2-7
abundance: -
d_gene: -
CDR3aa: CASSTQGGSYEQYF
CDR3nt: TGTGCCAGCAGCACCCAGGGGGGGTCCTACGAGCAGTACTTC

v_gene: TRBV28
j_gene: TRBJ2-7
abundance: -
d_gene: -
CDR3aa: CASSLQRGVQYF
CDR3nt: TGTGCCAGCAGTTTACAACGGGGCGTGCAGTACTTC

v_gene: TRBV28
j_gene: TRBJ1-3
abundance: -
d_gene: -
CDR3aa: CASSFPQGGNTIYF
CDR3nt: TGTGCCAGCAGTTTCCCACAGGGTGGAAACACCATATATTTT

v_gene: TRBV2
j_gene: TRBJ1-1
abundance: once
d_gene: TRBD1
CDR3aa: CASTETGETTEAFF
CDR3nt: TGTGCCAGCACGGAGACAGGGGAGACAACTGAAGCTTTCTTT

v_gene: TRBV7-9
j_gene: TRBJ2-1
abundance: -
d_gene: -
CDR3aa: CASSLADNEQFF
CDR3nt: TGTGCCAGCAGCTTAGCGGACAATGAGCAGTTCTTC

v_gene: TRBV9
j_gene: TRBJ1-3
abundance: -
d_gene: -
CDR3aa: CASGGTSPYTIYF
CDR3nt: TGTGCCAGCGGGGGGACGAGCCCGTACACCATATATTTT